The 28 T cell receptor beta chains in this list originate from one sample, sequenced in a study of naive and memory T cell subsets. The SP2 primer and nested alpha and beta constant region primers amplified ligated cDNA in four rounds. One entry per CDR3 protein, called by TCRdb with MiXCR from the 5' RACE reads. The sample holds 55,000 to 65,000 distinct CDR3 sequences, 8% to 9% seen once. A UMI-containing oligonucleotide was joined by 3' ligation to the TCR cDNA template. All receptors derive from a female donor in good health.

The V and J genes are TRBV4-1 and TRBJ1-2; TRBD1 is a possible D gene (5 bases). Germline CDR1 and CDR2: MGHRA and YSYEKL. The CDR3 is 14 amino acids. Trimming cost V 3 bases and J 4 bases, with 12 bases left between them. CDR3 protein: CASSQAGVRYGYTF. The CDR3 nucleotides read TGCGCCAGCAGCCAGGCGGGGGTTCGCTATGGCTACACCTTC.

The CDR3 reads CATSGGQRLANNEQFF. The DNA of the CDR3 is TGTGCCACCAGCGGAGGGCAAAGACTAGCGAACAATGAGCAGTTCTTC. The rearrangement joins TRBV15 to TRBJ2-1; 8 nucleotides line up with TRBD2. This CDR3 has 16 amino acids. Per the germline V gene, CDR1 is LNHNV and CDR2 is YYDKDF (reference sequence). Trimming removed 5 bases from V and 5 bases from J; junction bases left unmatched: 11.

The chain has TRBV19 and TRBJ1-5; D call uncertain. V lost 0 bases to trimming and J lost 5 bases, with 8 bases between them. The CDR3 is made up of 14 amino acids. CDR1 and CDR2 from the germline V gene are LNHDA and SQIVND (reference sequence). The CDR3 loop is CASSIESPDQPQHF. The CDR3 bases are TGTGCCAGTAGTATAGAGTCCCCAGATCAGCCCCAGCATTTT.

This clonotype showed up just a few times. The chain is built from TRBV19 and TRBJ1-5; 8 nucleotides align to TRBD1. Germline-derived CDR1 and CDR2 are LNHDA and SQIVND (reference sequence). V was clipped by 3 bases and J by 0 bases; unmatched bases: 7. The CDR3 has 17 amino acids. For the CDR3, the DNA is TGTGCCAGTAGTATCGGGACAGGAACATATAGCAATCAGCCCCAGCATTTT. It codes for CASSIGTGTYSNQPQHF.

At least ten counts were recorded for this clonotype. CDR3 region: CASSFPSPGQGAGANVLTF. CDR3 DNA sequence: TGTGCCAGCAGCTTCCCCTCTCCGGGACAGGGGGCTGGGGCCAACGTCCTGACTTTC. This chain uses TRBV7-9 with TRBJ2-6; the match to TRBD1 covers 11 bases. Per the germline V gene, CDR1 is SEHNR and CDR2 is FQNEAQ (reference sequence). The CDR3 is 19 amino acids. After removal of 3 bases from V and 2 bases from J, the junction contained 9 bases not matched to a gene.

The table lists this clonotype with many counts. The CDR3 sequence is CASSQTSGSGNEQFF. CDR3 DNA sequence: TGTGCCAGCAGTCAAACTAGCGGGAGTGGTAATGAGCAGTTCTTC. The chain combines TRBV2 with TRBJ2-1, with TRBD2 matching over 11 bases. The CDR3 extends over 15 amino acids. Trimming cost V 5 bases and J 7 bases; bases outside gene matches: 7. Germline V gene data show CDR1 as SNHLY and CDR2 as FYNNEI. Drawing the rest from reference TRBV2 and TRBJ2-1, the complete variable domain is EPEVTQTPSHQVTQMGQEVILRCVPISNHLYFYWYRQILGQKVEFLVSFYNNEISEKSEIFDDQFSVERPDGSNFTLKIRSTKLEDSAMYFCASSQTSGSGNEQFFGPGTRLTVL.

The rearrangement links TRBV6-1 to TRBJ2-7; D unclear. The length of the CDR3 is 11 residues. Trimming took 6 bases from V and 4 from J, leaving 7 bases between them. Germline lookup yields CDR1 MNHNS and CDR2 SASEGT. The CDR3 sequence: CASRDNYEQYF. In nucleotides, the CDR3 is TGTGCCAGCAGGGATAATTACGAGCAGTACTTC.

Many counts were recorded for this clonotype. The chain joins TRBV12-3 or TRBV12-4 to TRBJ1-4; 8 bases match TRBD1. V shed 4 bases, J shed 6 bases, and the junction held 4 bases outside the gene matches. The length of the CDR3 is 14 residues. The CDR3 region has the DNA TGTGCCAGCAGTTCAGGGGGCGTGGATGAAAAACTGTTTTTT. Protein: CASSSGGVDEKLFF.

V gene TRBV29-1 combines with J gene TRBJ2-3; 11 bases are a match to TRBD2. There are 15 residues in the CDR3. V shed 5 bases and J 1 base; nucleotides not matched to a gene: 5. Per the germline V gene, CDR1 is SQVTM and CDR2 is ANQGSEA. CDR3 coding DNA: TGCAGCGTTTTTAGCGGGGGGGCCGGCACAGATACGCAGTATTTT. The encoded protein is CSVFSGGAGTDTQYF.

This clonotype was found many times. The J gene is TRBJ1-3, the V gene TRBV6-5; D perhaps matches TRBD1 (5 bases). CDR1 is MNHEY and CDR2 is SVGAGI in the germline V gene. Trimming stripped 9 bases from V and 11 bases from J, with 11 bases between. This CDR3 contains 10 residues. The CDR3 DNA reads TGTGCCAGTGGAGACAGCTCCATATATTTT. This codes for CASGDSSIYF.

This clonotype has a count of ten or more. The chain recombines TRBV20-1 with TRBJ1-5, with a weak D call TRBD1 (6 bases). The CDR3 is 14 residues long. Germline V gene lookup returns CDR1 DFQATT and CDR2 SNEGSKA (reference sequence). Deletions cut 1 base from V and 6 bases from J, with 13 bases between. The CDR3 DNA reads TGCAGTGCTAGAGGTACCCAGGGGACTCAGCCCCAGCATTTT. Translating gives CSARGTQGTQPQHF.

The chain links TRBV7-9 to TRBJ2-7, with unresolved D. In germline, CDR1 is SEHNR, CDR2 FQNEAQ (reference sequence). This CDR3 is built from 15 residues. Trimming left V 1 base short and J 0 bases short, with 10 bases between. CDR3 nucleotides: TGTGCCAGCAGCTTAGGCGGTGGAAGCTCCTACGAGCAGTACTTC. Amino acids: CASSLGGGSSYEQYF. The full variable domain, its missing parts supplied by reference TRBV7-9 and TRBJ2-7, is DTGVSQNPRHKITKRGQNVTFRCDPISEHNRLYWYRQTLGQGPEFLTYFQNEAQLEKSRLLSDRFSAERPKGSFSTLEIQRTEQGDSAMYLCASSLGGGSSYEQYFGPGTRLTVT.

The chain has TRBV12-3 or TRBV12-4 and TRBJ2-5, with TRBD1 as a possible D gene (6 bases). There are 12 residues in the CDR3. The ends were cut back, 6 bases at V and 13 bases at J, with 18 bases in the middle. CDR3 DNA: TGTGCCAGCAGCCCCGGGACATTGCTCTTGTACTTC. Residues: CASSPGTLLLYF.

The chain is built from TRBV4-1 and TRBJ2-7; the match to TRBD1 covers 9 bases. Germline V gene data show CDR1 as MGHRA and CDR2 as YSYEKL. Trimming at V came to 5 bases and at J to 4 bases, leaving 9 bases not matched to a gene. The CDR3 consists of 15 residues. CDR3 sequence reads: CASSGPGQGIYEQYF. CDR3 nucleotide sequence: TGCGCCAGCAGCGGACCGGGACAGGGAATATACGAGCAGTACTTC.

This clonotype was detected a few times. V is TRBV4-1 and J is TRBJ2-7, with D perhaps matching TRBD1 (6 bases). The germline V and J ends were trimmed by 2 bases and 4 bases, with 24 bases remaining between them. The germline CDR1 and CDR2 sequences are MGHRA and YSYEKL. The CDR3 runs 18 residues. CDR3 coding DNA: TGCGCCAGCAGCCAAAGCTTTTCACAGGGAGAGGTTCAGTACGAGCAGTACTTC. Protein: CASSQSFSQGEVQYEQYF.

This clonotype was counted only a few times. The V call is TRBV7-2, the J call TRBJ2-5, with a possible D match to TRBD2 (5 bases). Trimming cost V 4 bases and J 5 bases, with 17 bases left between them. Germline CDR1 is SGHTA and CDR2 is FQGNSA. This CDR3 has 15 amino acids. The CDR3 bases are TGTGCCAGCAGCTCTCACGCACTAGTCCTGGAGACCCAGTACTTC. Encoded protein: CASSSHALVLETQYF. The variable domain in full, completed from reference TRBV7-2 and TRBJ2-5, reads GAGVSQSPSNKVTEKGKDVELRCDPISGHTALYWYRQSLGQGLEFLIYFQGNSAPDKSGLPSDRFSAERTGGSVSTLTIQRTQQEDSAVYLCASSSHALVLETQYFGPGTRLLVL.

The chain recombines TRBV5-1 with TRBJ2-5, with 8 bases aligning to TRBD2. The CDR3 loop spans 15 amino acids. After removal of 4 bases from V and 5 bases from J, the junction contained 10 bases not matched to a gene. CDR1 and CDR2 (germline): SGHRS, YFSETQ. CDR3 coding DNA: TGCGCCAGCAGCAGCGTACCGGGACTAGAGGAGACCCAGTACTTC. Translating gives CASSSVPGLEETQYF.

This clonotype has a handful of counts. The J gene is TRBJ1-4, the V gene TRBV3-1; 10 bases map to TRBD1. The length of the CDR3 is 13 residues. Trimming took 8 bases from V and 8 from J; bases not matched to a gene: 5. CDR1 LGHDT and CDR2 YNNKEL come from the germline V gene (reference sequence). CDR3 in amino acids: CASRQGAGEKLFF. CDR3 bases: TGTGCCAGCCGACAGGGGGCCGGGGAAAAACTGTTTTTT.

The rearrangement uses TRBV27 and TRBJ2-7; TRBD1 agrees at 11 bases. V lost 4 bases and J lost 3; bases outside the gene matches: 5. Germline values: CDR1 MNHEY, CDR2 SMNVEV (reference sequence). This CDR3 comprises 15 residues. The CDR3 protein is CASSYWTGGIYEQYF. CDR3 DNA: TGTGCCAGCAGTTACTGGACAGGGGGCATCTACGAGCAGTACTTC.

This clonotype has just a few counts. The V gene is TRBV6-2 or TRBV6-3, the J gene TRBJ1-4, with D unclear. The CDR3 covers 13 residues. Germline V gene sequence: CDR1 MNHEY, CDR2 SVGEGT. V shed 6 bases and J shed 15 bases, with 20 bases lying between them. The CDR3 here is CASSPPGKTVVFF. The CDR3 DNA reads TGTGCCAGCAGCCCCCCGGGCAAGACTGTGGTGTTTTTT.

This chain uses TRBV20-1 with TRBJ2-5, with TRBD2 matching 7 bases. The CDR3 runs 16 residues. The germline CDR1 and CDR2 sequences are DFQATT and SNEGSKA (reference sequence). With 1 base clipped from V and 1 base from J, the junction kept 9 bases outside the gene matches. In nucleotides, the CDR3 is TGCAGTGCTAGAGTGGGGTCGGGGGGAGGCCAAGAGACCCAGTACTTC. Encoded protein: CSARVGSGGGQETQYF.

Many counts were recorded for this clonotype. V is TRBV11-1 and J is TRBJ2-5; TRBD2 agrees at 7 bases. V gave up 3 bases and J gave up 5 bases; unmatched junction bases: 3. The CDR3 contains 13 residues. Germline V gene data show CDR1 as SGHAT and CDR2 as FQDESV (reference sequence). Written as DNA, the CDR3 is TGTGCCAGCAGCTTTGCGGGGGACGAGACCCAGTACTTC. Amino acids: CASSFAGDETQYF. The variable domain in full, completed from reference TRBV11-1 and TRBJ2-5, reads EAEVAQSPRYKITEKSQAVAFWCDPISGHATLYWYRQILGQGPELLVQFQDESVVDDSQLPKDRFSAERLKGVDSTLKIQPAELGDSAMYLCASSFAGDETQYFGPGTRLLVL.

This clonotype was seen more than once but under ten times. The V call is TRBV30, the J call TRBJ1-5; D call uncertain. V lost 2 bases to trimming and J lost 4 bases, with 9 bases between them. Germline V gene lookup returns CDR1 GTSNPN and CDR2 SVGIG (reference sequence). The CDR3 contains 13 residues. As DNA, the CDR3 is TGTGCCTGGAGTAGCACAGATAATCAGCCCCAGCATTTT. It translates to CAWSSTDNQPQHF. Based on the CDR3 plus reference TRBV30 and TRBJ1-5, the full variable domain is SQTIHQWPATLVQPVGSPLSLECTVEGTSNPNLYWYRQAAGRGLQLLFYSVGIGQISSEVPQNLSASRPQDRQFILSSKKLLLSDSGFYLCAWSSTDNQPQHFGDGTRLSIL.

The chain carries TRBV19 and TRBJ2-3; a weak D match, TRBD1 (5 bases). CDR3 length equals 15 residues. The V end was cut by 5 bases, the J end by 5 bases, with 17 bases between. In germline, CDR1 is LNHDA, CDR2 SQIVND (reference sequence). The DNA for the CDR3 is TGTGCCAGTAGTTTGAGTAGGGGCGGACAAGATACGCAGTATTTT. Translated, it gives CASSLSRGGQDTQYF.

V usage is TRBV5-1 and J usage is TRBJ2-5; D remains ambiguous. Trimming shortened V by 4 bases and J by 5 bases, and 18 bases separated the two germline ends. The CDR3 sequence is 15 residues long. Germline assignment: CDR1 SGHRS and CDR2 YFSETQ. CDR3 loop: CASSTKPGVGETQYF. DNA for the CDR3: TGCGCCAGCAGCACGAAACCTGGGGTCGGGGAGACCCAGTACTTC.

The rearrangement links TRBV18 to TRBJ1-5; 8 bases line up with TRBD1. The CDR3 length is 19 residues. The ends lost 6 bases at V and 0 bases at J; junction bases unmatched: 16. Looked up from germline, CDR1 is KGHSH and CDR2 is LQKENI. The CDR3 protein is CASSLRHQGAYYSNQPQHF. CDR3 nucleotide sequence: TGTGCCAGCTCCCTCAGACATCAGGGGGCCTATTATAGCAATCAGCCCCAGCATTTT. The whole variable domain, remainder taken from reference TRBV18 and TRBJ1-5, is NAGVMQNPRHLVRRRGQEARLRCSPMKGHSHVYWYRQLPEEGLKFMVYLQKENIIDESGMPKERFSAEFPKEGPSILRIQQVVRGDSAAYFCASSLRHQGAYYSNQPQHFGDGTRLSIL.

The chain has TRBV2 and TRBJ1-4, with D maybe TRBD1 (5 bases). Germline V gene sequence: CDR1 SNHLY, CDR2 FYNNEI. The CDR3 spans 16 residues. Between the trimmed V and J ends, which lost 7 bases and 5 bases, there was a span of 20 bases. CDR3 loop: CASKILGGIANEKLFF. The CDR3 region has the DNA TGTGCCAGCAAGATCCTGGGGGGAATTGCGAATGAAAAACTGTTTTTT.

This clonotype has more than one count but fewer than ten. J is TRBJ2-2 and V is TRBV19; perhaps D is TRBD1 or TRBD2 (6 bases each). V dropped 4 bases and J dropped 4 bases, with 13 bases sitting between them. This CDR3 comprises 15 residues. In germline, CDR1 is LNHDA, CDR2 SQIVND (reference sequence). The CDR3 spells CASSNEEGGTGELFF. The DNA of the CDR3 is TGTGCCAGTAGTAATGAAGAGGGGGGCACCGGGGAGCTGTTTTTT.